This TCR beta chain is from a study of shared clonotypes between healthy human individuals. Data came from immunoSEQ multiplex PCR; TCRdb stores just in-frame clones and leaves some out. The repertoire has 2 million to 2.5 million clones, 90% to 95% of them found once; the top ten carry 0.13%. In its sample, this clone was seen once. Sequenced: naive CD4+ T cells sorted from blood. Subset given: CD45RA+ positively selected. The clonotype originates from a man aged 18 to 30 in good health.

CDR3 loop: CASSGDRGGYTF. CDR3 sequence (DNA): TGTGCCAGCAGTGGGGACAGGGGCGGCTACACCTTC. The chain uses TRBV2 and TRBJ1-2, with 10 bases matching TRBD1. V shed 4 bases, J shed 8 bases, and the junction held 1 base outside the gene matches. There are 12 residues in the CDR3. Germline V gives CDR1 SNHLY, CDR2 FYNNEI. Full variable domain (remainder filled in from reference TRBV2 and TRBJ1-2): EPEVTQTPSHQVTQMGQEVILRCVPISNHLYFYWYRQILGQKVEFLVSFYNNEISEKSEIFDDQFSVERPDGSNFTLKIRSTKLEDSAMYFCASSGDRGGYTFGSGTRLTVV.